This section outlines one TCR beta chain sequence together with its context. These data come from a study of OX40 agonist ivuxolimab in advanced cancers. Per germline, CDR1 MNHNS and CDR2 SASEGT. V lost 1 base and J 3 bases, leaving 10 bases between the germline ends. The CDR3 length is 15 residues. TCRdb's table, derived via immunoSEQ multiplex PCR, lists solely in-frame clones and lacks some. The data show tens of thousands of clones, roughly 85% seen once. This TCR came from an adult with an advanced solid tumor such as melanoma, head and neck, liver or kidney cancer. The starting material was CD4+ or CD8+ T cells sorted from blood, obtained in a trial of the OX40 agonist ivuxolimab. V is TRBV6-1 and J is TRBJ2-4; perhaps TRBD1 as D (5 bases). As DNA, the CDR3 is TGTGCCAGCAGTGAAGGGCAGGGCCACAAAAACATTCAGTACTTC. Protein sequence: CASSEGQGHKNIQYF.